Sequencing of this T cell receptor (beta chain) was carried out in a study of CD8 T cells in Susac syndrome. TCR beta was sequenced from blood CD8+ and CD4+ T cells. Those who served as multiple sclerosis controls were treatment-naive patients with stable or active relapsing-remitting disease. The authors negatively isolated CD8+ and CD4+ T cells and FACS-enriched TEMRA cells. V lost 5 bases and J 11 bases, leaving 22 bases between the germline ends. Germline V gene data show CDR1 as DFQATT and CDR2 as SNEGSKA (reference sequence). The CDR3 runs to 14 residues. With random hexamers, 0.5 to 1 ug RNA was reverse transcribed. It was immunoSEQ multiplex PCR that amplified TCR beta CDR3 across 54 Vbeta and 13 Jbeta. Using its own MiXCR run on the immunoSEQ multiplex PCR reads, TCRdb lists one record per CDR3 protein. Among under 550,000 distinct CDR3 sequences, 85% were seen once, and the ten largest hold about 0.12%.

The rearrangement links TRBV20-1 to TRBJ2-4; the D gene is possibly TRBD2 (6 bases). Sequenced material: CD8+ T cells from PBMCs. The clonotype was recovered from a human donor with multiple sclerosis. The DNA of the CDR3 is TGCAGTGCTCGGGCTAGCGACACGTTTGCGGTTCAGTACTTC. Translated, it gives CSARASDTFAVQYF.